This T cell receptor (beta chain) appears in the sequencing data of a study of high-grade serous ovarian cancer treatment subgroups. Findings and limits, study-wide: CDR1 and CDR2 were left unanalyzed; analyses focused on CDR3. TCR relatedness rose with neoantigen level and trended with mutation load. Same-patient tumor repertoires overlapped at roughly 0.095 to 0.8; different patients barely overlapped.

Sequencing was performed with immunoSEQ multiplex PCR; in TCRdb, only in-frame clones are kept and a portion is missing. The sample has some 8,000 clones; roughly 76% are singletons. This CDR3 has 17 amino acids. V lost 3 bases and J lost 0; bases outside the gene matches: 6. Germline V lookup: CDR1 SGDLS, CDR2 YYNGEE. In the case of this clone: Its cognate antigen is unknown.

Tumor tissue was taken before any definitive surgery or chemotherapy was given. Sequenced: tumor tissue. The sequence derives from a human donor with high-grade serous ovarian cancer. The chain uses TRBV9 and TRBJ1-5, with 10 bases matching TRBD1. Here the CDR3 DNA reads TGTGCCAGCAGCGCCGGACAGGGGGTCAATAGCAATCAGCCCCAGCATTTT. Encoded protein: CASSAGQGVNSNQPQHF.